The 18 T cell receptor beta chains below were found in one sample sequenced in a study of human T cells and chemical hapten exposure. Stated time point: pre-sensitization, week 0. Treatment noted: therapeutic diphenylcyclopropenone sensitization with weekly scalp DPC. TCRdb reprocessed the RACE reads via MiXCR and lists one record per CDR3 protein. The data hold roughly 50,000 distinct CDR3 sequences, with roughly 10% observed a single time. Sequencing used whole blood, obtained in connection with sensitization to the hapten diphenylcyclopropenone (DPC). The receptors derive from a middle-aged man with alopecia areata. Some clones in this sample may be carry-over from other donors' samples.

A few counts support this clonotype. CDR3 loop: CASSPDRTSTDTQYF. The CDR3 DNA reads TGTGCCAGCAGTCCAGACAGAACTAGCACAGATACGCAGTATTTT. The rearrangement links TRBV7-9 to TRBJ2-3; TRBD1 might be the D (5 bases). This CDR3 is built from 15 residues. Germline V gives CDR1 SEHNR, CDR2 FQNEAQ (reference sequence). Trimming took off 6 bases at V and 0 bases at J, with 13 bases between the two ends.

This clonotype was seen many times. The chain combines TRBV6-5 with TRBJ2-5, with a tentative D call TRBD1 (6 bases). The CDR3 consists of 13 residues. Trimming took 8 bases from V and 5 from J, leaving 15 bases between them. Per the germline V gene, CDR1 is MNHEY and CDR2 is SVGAGI. CDR3 in amino acids: CASHTSGDETQYF. DNA for the CDR3: TGTGCCAGCCATACGTCAGGGGACGAGACCCAGTACTTC.

This chain connects TRBV5-6 to TRBJ1-5; D uncertain. V gave up 7 bases and J gave up 5 bases, with 16 bases separating them. Per germline, CDR1 SGHDT and CDR2 YYEEEE. The CDR3 is made up of 14 amino acids. CDR3: CASSFRATDQPQHF. The DNA for the CDR3 is TGTGCCAGCTCCTTCCGGGCCACGGATCAGCCCCAGCATTTT.

This clonotype came up many times. This chain joins TRBV7-8 and TRBJ2-1, with 9 bases lining up with TRBD2. Looked up from germline, CDR1 is SGHVS and CDR2 is FQNEAQ. V was pared by 5 bases and J by 1 base, with 6 bases of the junction left unmatched. This CDR3 is 16 amino acids long. The CDR3 DNA is TGTGCCAGCAGCCCTACTGCGGGAGGGTCCTACAATGAGCAGTTCTTC. Translation: CASSPTAGGSYNEQFF.

This clonotype was seen ten or more times. The gene calls are TRBV6-6 and TRBJ1-6, with 9 bases identical to TRBD1. Germline CDR1 and CDR2: MNHNY and SVGAGI (reference sequence). The J segment lost 3 bases and the V segment lost 5 bases, leaving 5 bases of the junction unmatched. This CDR3 is built from 16 residues. For the CDR3, the DNA is TGTGCCAGCAGTCCCCAGACAGGGGGCTATAATTCACCCCTCCACTTT. Protein: CASSPQTGGYNSPLHF.

This clonotype has at least ten counts. The rearrangement joins TRBV6-2 or TRBV6-3 to TRBJ2-7; 7 bases agree with TRBD1. V dropped 6 bases and J dropped 5; count of bases not matched to a gene: 7. Germline CDR1 and CDR2: MNHEY and SVGEGT. The CDR3 loop spans 13 amino acids. In DNA form, the CDR3 reads TGTGCCAGCAGCGATACAGGGGCCAACGAGCAGTACTTC. This codes for CASSDTGANEQYF.

This chain joins TRBV7-3 and TRBJ1-5, with a possible D match to TRBD1 (6 bases). V lost 2 bases to trimming and J lost 7 bases, with 9 bases between them. The germline V gene has CDR1 SGHTA and CDR2 FQGTGA. The CDR3 is made up of 13 amino acids. CDR3 region: CASSLRGGQPQHF. CDR3 in DNA: TGTGCCAGCAGCTTACGGGGGGGCCAGCCCCAGCATTTT.

This clonotype has more than one count but fewer than ten. The chain combines TRBV20-1 with TRBJ1-3, with 7 positions matching TRBD1. This CDR3 contains 15 residues. Germline V gene sequence: CDR1 DFQATT, CDR2 SNEGSKA (reference sequence). The trim removed 5 bases at V and 0 bases at J, leaving 7 bases unmatched. This CDR3 is CSAYPTGDSGNTIYF. Here the CDR3 DNA reads TGCAGTGCTTACCCTACAGGGGACTCTGGAAACACCATATATTTT.

The chain has TRBV28 and TRBJ2-7; 10 bases are a match to TRBD2. The CDR3 spans 14 residues. CDR1 MDHEN and CDR2 SYDVKM come from the germline V gene. J lost 0 bases, V lost 10 bases, and 6 bases had no gene match. The CDR3 here is CAIFQREGSYEQYF. For the CDR3, the DNA is TGTGCCATCTTCCAGCGGGAGGGCTCCTACGAGCAGTACTTC.

In this sample, this clonotype is large. The gene calls are TRBV11-2 and TRBJ2-7; the match to TRBD1 covers 7 bases. The ends lost 5 bases at V and 2 bases at J; junction bases unmatched: 9. The CDR3 runs 15 residues. Germline lookup yields CDR1 SGHAT and CDR2 FQNNGV. In DNA, the CDR3 is TGTGCCAGCAGCGCCCACAGGGGAAGTCCCTACGAGCAGTACTTC. Protein product: CASSAHRGSPYEQYF.

This clonotype was seen many times. J is TRBJ2-3 and V is TRBV20-1; TRBD2 matches at 7 bases. This CDR3 region has 13 residues. The ends lost 5 bases at V and 1 base at J; junction bases unmatched: 3. Germline-derived CDR1 and CDR2 are DFQATT and SNEGSKA (reference sequence). CDR3 loop: CSARSGGTDTQYF. Here the CDR3 DNA reads TGCAGTGCTCGAAGCGGGGGCACAGATACGCAGTATTTT.

The rearrangement uses TRBV28 and TRBJ2-7, with 7 bases that match TRBD2. The V gene's germline CDR1 is MDHEN and CDR2 SYDVKM. J was trimmed by 8 bases and V by 3 bases; bases with no gene match: 13. The CDR3 is 15 amino acids. CDR3 amino acids: CASSFWASGSTKQYF. The CDR3 region has the DNA TGTGCCAGCAGTTTTTGGGCTAGCGGTTCTACGAAGCAGTACTTC.

Ten or more counts support this clonotype. V usage is TRBV10-3 and J usage is TRBJ1-6; D is ambiguous. Trimming pared 4 bases from V and 10 bases from J, leaving 26 bases between. CDR3 length equals 18 residues. From germline, CDR1 is ENHRY and CDR2 SYGVKD. CDR3 DNA: TGTGCCATCAGTGTGGGCAGTCGGAGTGGGTCCGGAGGATCACCCCTCCACTTT. Amino acid sequence: CAISVGSRSGSGGSPLHF.

J is TRBJ1-4 and V is TRBV7-2, with TRBD1 identical over 9 bases. Germline CDR1 is SGHTA and CDR2 is FQGNSA. V was pared by 0 bases and J by 8 bases, with 4 bases of the junction left unmatched. CDR3 length equals 15 residues. This chain's CDR3 is CASSLAFGQGEKLFF. The CDR3 region has the DNA TGTGCCAGCAGCTTAGCATTCGGACAGGGGGAAAAACTGTTTTTT.

This clonotype was seen at least ten times. The J gene is TRBJ2-1, the V gene TRBV11-2, with D unresolved. This CDR3 is built from 14 residues. The V gene's germline CDR1 is SGHAT and CDR2 FQNNGV. The V end was cut by 2 bases, the J end by 0 bases, with 5 bases between. CDR3 nucleotides: TGTGCCAGCAGCTTATACGGCTCCTACAATGAGCAGTTCTTC. Translating it yields CASSLYGSYNEQFF. Full variable domain (rest looked up from reference TRBV11-2 and TRBJ2-1): EAGVAQSPRYKIIEKRQSVAFWCNPISGHATLYWYQQILGQGPKLLIQFQNNGVVDDSQLPKDRFSAERLKGVDSTLKIQPAKLEDSAVYLCASSLYGSYNEQFFGPGTRLTVL.

This clonotype has ten or more counts. The chain has TRBV6-2 or TRBV6-3 and TRBJ1-6; possibly TRBD1 for D (6 bases). V dropped 7 bases and J dropped 5 bases, with 12 bases sitting between them. CDR3 length: 14 amino acids. Per germline, CDR1 MNHEY and CDR2 SVGEGT. The CDR3 loop reads CASTSDRNNSPLHF. CDR3 nucleotide sequence: TGTGCCAGCACTTCGGACAGAAATAATTCACCCCTCCACTTT.

V usage is TRBV11-2 and J usage is TRBJ2-3; 7 positions agree with TRBD2. Germline assignment: CDR1 SGHAT and CDR2 FQNNGV. J lost 5 bases, V lost 2 bases, and 10 bases had no gene match. The CDR3 loop spans 16 amino acids. CDR3 nucleotides: TGTGCCAGCAGCTTAACGGCTAGCGGAGCCTTAGATACGCAGTATTTT. Its translation is CASSLTASGALDTQYF.

This clonotype appeared a few times. The chain couples TRBV28 to TRBJ2-1; TRBD2 is a possible D gene (6 bases). Germline CDR1 is MDHEN and CDR2 is SYDVKM. V dropped 7 bases and J dropped 2 bases, with 18 bases sitting between them. The CDR3 extends over 16 amino acids. CDR3 bases: TGTGCCAGCAATACCCGAAGCGGGTGGACCTACAATGAGCAGTTCTTC. It yields the protein CASNTRSGWTYNEQFF.